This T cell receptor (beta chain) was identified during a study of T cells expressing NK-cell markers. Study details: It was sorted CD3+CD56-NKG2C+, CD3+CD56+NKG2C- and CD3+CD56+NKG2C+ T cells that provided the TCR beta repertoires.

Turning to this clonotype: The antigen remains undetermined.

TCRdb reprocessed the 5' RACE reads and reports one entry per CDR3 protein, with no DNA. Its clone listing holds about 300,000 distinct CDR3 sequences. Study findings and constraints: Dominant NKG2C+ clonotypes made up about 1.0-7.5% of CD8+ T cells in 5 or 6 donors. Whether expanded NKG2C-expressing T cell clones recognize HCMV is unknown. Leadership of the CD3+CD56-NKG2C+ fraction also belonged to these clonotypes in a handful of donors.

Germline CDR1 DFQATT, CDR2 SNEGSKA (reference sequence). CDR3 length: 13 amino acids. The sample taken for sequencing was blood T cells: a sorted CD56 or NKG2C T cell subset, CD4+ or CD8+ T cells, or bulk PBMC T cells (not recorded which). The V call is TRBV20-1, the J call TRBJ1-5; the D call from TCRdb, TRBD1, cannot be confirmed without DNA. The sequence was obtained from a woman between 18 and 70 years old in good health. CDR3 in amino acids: CSARWDTNQPQHF.